What follows describes a single TCR beta chain. The CDR3 sequence is 14 residues long. Germline CDR1 is MNHEY and CDR2 is SVGAGI. The ends lost 4 bases at V and 4 bases at J; junction bases unmatched: 2. This entry is derived from a study of Graves' ophthalmopathy and Graves' hyperthyroidism. Beta-chain TCR CDR3 regions were amplified from RNA transcripts. The library came from an HTBI-primed first-round RT-PCR and a second-round multiplex PCR. TCRdb ran MiXCR on the multiplex PCR reads and lists one entry per CDR3 protein. The data show about 200,000 distinct CDR3 sequences, approximately 29% seen once.

Sequenced: peripheral blood. The receptor's source is a man aged 45-60 years with Graves' ophthalmopathy. V is TRBV6-5 and J is TRBJ1-2; the match to TRBD1 covers 11 bases. The CDR3 here is CASSWTGGGYGYTF. DNA for the CDR3: TGTGCCAGCAGTTGGACAGGGGGCGGCTATGGCTACACCTTC.